This TCR beta chain was identified in a study of identical twins. TCRdb called the 5' RACE reads again in MiXCR, with one record for every CDR3 protein. The sample has some 1,600,000 distinct CDR3 sequences; about 32% are singletons. This clonotype was counted only a few times. Per germline, CDR1 DFQATT and CDR2 SNEGSKA (reference sequence). With V trimmed by 6 bases and J by 6 bases, 8 bases remained unmatched. CDR3 length: 13 amino acids. The TCR sequence derives from a newborn girl in good health. Sequencing was carried out using cord blood. The chain carries TRBV20-1 and TRBJ1-5; 7 nucleotides line up with TRBD1. The CDR3 protein is CSAQQGSAQPQHF. Here the CDR3 DNA reads TGCAGTGCGCAACAGGGGTCCGCTCAGCCCCAGCATTTT.